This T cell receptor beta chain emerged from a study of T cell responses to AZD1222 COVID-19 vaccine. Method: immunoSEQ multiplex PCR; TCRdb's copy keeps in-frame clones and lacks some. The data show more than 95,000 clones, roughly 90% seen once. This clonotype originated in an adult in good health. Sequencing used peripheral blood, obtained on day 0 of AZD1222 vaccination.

CDR3 nucleotide sequence: TGTGCCACCAGTCATGGACCTCAGCCCCAGCATTTT. It yields the protein CATSHGPQPQHF. V and J are TRBV24-1 and TRBJ1-5; D remains unclear. The CDR3 is 12 residues long. V gave up 6 bases and J gave up 6 bases, with 8 bases separating them. The germline CDR1 and CDR2 sequences are KGHDR and SFDVKD.